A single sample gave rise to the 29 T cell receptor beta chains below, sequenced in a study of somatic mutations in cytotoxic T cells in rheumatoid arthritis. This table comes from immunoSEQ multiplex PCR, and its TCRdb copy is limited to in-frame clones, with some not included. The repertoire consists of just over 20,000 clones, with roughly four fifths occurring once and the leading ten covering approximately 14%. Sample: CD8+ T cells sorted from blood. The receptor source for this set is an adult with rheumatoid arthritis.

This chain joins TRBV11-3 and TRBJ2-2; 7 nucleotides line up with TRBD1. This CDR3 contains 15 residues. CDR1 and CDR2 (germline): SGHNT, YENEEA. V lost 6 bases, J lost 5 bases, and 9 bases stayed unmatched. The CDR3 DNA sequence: TGTGCCAGCAGACAGCCGGGACAGAGAACCGGGGAGCTGTTTTTT. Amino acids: CASRQPGQRTGELFF.

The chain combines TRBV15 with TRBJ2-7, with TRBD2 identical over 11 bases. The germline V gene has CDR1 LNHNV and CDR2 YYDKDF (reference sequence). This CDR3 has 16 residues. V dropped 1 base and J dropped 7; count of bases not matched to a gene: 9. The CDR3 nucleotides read TGTGCCACCAGCAGAGTACTAGCGGGAGCCCTAGGGGAGCAGTACTTC. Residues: CATSRVLAGALGEQYF. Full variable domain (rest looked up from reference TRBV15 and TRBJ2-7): DAMVIQNPRYQVTQFGKPVTLSCSQTLNHNVMYWYQQKSSQAPKLLFHYYDKDFNNEADTPDNFQSRRPNTSFCFLDIRSPGLGDTAMYLCATSRVLAGALGEQYFGPGTRLTVT.

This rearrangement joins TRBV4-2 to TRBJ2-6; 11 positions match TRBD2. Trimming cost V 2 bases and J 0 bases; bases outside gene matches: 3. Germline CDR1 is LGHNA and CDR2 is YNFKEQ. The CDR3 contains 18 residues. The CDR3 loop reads CASSQPGLAASGANVLTF. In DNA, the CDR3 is TGTGCCAGCAGCCAACCGGGACTAGCGGCCTCTGGGGCCAACGTCCTGACTTTC.

The CDR3 region is CASRGQGNTDTQYF. In nucleotides, the CDR3 is TGTGCCAGCAGAGGACAGGGGAACACAGATACGCAGTATTTT. The V call is TRBV27, the J call TRBJ2-3; TRBD1 matches at 9 bases. CDR3 length: 14 amino acids. V was pared by 6 bases and J by 2 bases, with 3 bases of the junction left unmatched. Germline V gives CDR1 MNHEY, CDR2 SMNVEV (reference sequence).

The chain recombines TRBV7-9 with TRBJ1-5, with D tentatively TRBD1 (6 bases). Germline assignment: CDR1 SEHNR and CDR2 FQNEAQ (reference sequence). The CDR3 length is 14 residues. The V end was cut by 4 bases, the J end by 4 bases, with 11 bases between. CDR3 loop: CASSSGGQNQPQHF. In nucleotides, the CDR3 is TGTGCCAGCAGCTCGGGGGGGCAAAATCAGCCCCAGCATTTT.

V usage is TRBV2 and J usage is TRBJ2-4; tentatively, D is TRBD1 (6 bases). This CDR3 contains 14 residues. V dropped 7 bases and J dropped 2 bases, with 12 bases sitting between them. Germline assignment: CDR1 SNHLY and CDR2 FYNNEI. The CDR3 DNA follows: TGTGCCAGCAATCAACAGGGAACCAAAAACATTCAGTACTTC. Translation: CASNQQGTKNIQYF.

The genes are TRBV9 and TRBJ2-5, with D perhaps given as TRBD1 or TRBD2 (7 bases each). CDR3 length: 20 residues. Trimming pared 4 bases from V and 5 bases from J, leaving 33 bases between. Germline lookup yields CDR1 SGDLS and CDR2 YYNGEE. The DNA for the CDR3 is TGTGCCAGCAGCCCTGGGGGGGACAGCGAGGCAACCCAGAGCCAGGAGACCCAGTACTTC. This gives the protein CASSPGGDSEATQSQETQYF.

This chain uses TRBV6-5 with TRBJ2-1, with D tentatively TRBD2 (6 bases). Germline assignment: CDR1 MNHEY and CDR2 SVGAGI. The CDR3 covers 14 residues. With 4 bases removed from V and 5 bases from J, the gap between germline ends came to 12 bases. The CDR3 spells CASSSDVADNEQFF. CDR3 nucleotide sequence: TGTGCCAGCAGTTCCGACGTAGCGGACAATGAGCAGTTCTTC.

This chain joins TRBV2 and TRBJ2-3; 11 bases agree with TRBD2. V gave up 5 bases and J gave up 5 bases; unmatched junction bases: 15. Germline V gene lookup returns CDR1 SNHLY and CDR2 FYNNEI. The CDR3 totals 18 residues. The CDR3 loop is CASSLAGGPDKMRDTQYF. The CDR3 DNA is TGTGCCAGCAGTCTAGCGGGGGGCCCTGATAAAATGAGAGATACGCAGTATTTT.

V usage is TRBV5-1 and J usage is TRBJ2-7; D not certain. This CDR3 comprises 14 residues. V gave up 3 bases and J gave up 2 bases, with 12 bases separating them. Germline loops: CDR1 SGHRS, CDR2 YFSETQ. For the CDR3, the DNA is TGCGCCAGCAGCTCTAGAACCAAAACCTACGAGCAGTACGTC. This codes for CASSSRTKTYEQYV.

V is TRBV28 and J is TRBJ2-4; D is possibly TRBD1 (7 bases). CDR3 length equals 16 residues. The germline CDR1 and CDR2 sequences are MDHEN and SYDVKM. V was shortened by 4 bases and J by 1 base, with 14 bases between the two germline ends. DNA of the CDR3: TGTGCCAGCAGTTCCCGACAGGGACTGGCCAAAAACATTCAGTACTTC. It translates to CASSSRQGLAKNIQYF.

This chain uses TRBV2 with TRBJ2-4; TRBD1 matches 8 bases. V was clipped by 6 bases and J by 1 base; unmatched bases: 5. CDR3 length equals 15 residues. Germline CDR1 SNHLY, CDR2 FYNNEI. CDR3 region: CASSPGQEAKNIQYF. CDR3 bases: TGTGCCAGCAGCCCGGGACAGGAGGCCAAAAACATTCAGTACTTC.

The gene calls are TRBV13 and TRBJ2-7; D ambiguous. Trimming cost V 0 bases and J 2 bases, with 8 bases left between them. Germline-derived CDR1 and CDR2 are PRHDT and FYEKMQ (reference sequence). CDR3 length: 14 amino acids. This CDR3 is CASSLGGNPYEQYF. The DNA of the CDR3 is TGTGCCAGCAGCTTAGGGGGTAACCCCTACGAGCAGTACTTC.

CDR3 residues: CASSLGGEQFF. CDR3 bases: TGTGCCAGCAGCTTAGGGGGGGAGCAGTTCTTC. The V gene is TRBV7-3, the J gene TRBJ2-1; D perhaps matches TRBD2 (6 bases). V dropped 2 bases and J dropped 10 bases, with 6 bases sitting between them. The V gene's germline CDR1 is SGHTA and CDR2 FQGTGA. This CDR3 has 11 residues.

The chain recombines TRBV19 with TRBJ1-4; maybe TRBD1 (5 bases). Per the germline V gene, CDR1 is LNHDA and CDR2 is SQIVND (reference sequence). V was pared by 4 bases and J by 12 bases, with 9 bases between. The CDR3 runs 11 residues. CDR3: CASSSRGQLFF. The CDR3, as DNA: TGTGCCAGTAGTAGCCGGGGCCAACTGTTTTTT.

The CDR3 protein is CASSLGAGASYEQYF. In DNA form, the CDR3 reads TGTGCCAGCAGCTTGGGCGCCGGGGCCTCCTACGAGCAGTACTTC. The chain couples TRBV5-6 to TRBJ2-7; D is perhaps TRBD1 or TRBD2 (5 bases each). Germline CDR1 SGHDT, CDR2 YYEEEE. The CDR3 runs to 15 residues. Trimming stripped 0 bases from V and 0 bases from J, with 10 bases between.

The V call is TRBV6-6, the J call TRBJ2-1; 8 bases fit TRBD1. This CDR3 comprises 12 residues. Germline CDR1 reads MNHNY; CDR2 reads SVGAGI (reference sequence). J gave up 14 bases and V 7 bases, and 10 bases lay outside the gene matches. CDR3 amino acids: CASTPDRVQEFF. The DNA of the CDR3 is TGTGCCAGCACCCCGGACAGGGTACAAGAGTTCTTC.

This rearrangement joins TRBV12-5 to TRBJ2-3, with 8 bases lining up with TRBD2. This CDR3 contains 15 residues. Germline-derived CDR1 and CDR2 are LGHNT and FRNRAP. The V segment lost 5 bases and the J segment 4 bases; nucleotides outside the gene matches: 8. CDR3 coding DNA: TGTGCTAGTGGTCCTGGACTAGCCATTGCAGATACGCAGTATTTT. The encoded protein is CASGPGLAIADTQYF.

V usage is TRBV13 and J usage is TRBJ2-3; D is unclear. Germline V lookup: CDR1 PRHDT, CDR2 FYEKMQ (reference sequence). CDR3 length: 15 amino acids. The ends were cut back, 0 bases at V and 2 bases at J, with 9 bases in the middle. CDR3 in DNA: TGTGCCAGCAGCTTAGGTCGGGTCTCCACAGATACGCAGTATTTT. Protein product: CASSLGRVSTDTQYF.

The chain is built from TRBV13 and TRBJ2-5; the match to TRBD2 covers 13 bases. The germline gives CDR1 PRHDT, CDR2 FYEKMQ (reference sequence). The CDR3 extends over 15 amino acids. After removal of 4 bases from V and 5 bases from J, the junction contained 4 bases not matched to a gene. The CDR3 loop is CASSYGTSGVETQYF. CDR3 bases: TGTGCCAGCAGCTATGGGACTAGCGGGGTTGAGACCCAGTACTTC.

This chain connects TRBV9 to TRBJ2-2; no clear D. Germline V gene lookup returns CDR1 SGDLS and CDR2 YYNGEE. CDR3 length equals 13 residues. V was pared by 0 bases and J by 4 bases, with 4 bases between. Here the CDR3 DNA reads TGTGCCAGCAGCGTAGGGACCACCGGGGAGCTGTTTTTT. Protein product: CASSVGTTGELFF. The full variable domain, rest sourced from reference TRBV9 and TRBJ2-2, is DSGVTQTPKHLITATGQRVTLRCSPRSGDLSVYWYQQSLDQGLQFLIQYYNGEERAKGNILERFSAQQFPDLHSELNLSSLELGDSALYFCASSVGTTGELFFGEGSRLTVL.

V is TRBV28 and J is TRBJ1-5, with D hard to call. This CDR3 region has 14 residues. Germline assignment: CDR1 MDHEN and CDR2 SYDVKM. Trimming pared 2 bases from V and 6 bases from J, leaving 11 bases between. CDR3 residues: CASSLGAVGQPQHF. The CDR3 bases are TGTGCCAGCAGTTTAGGAGCGGTCGGTCAGCCCCAGCATTTT. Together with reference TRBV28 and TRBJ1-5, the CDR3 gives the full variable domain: DVKVTQSSRYLVKRTGEKVFLECVQDMDHENMFWYRQDPGLGLRLIYFSYDVKMKEKGDIPEGYSVSREKKERFSLILESASTNQTSMYLCASSLGAVGQPQHFGDGTRLSIL.

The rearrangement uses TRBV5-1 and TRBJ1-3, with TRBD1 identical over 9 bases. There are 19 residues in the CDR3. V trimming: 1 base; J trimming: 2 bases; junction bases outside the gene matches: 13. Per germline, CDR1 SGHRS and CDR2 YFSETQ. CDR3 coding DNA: TGCGCCAGCAGCTTGAAGGGGACAGGGTCATTGAGCCCTGGAAACACCATATATTTT. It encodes CASSLKGTGSLSPGNTIYF. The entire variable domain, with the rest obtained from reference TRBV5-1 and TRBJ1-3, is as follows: KAGVTQTPRYLIKTRGQQVTLSCSPISGHRSVSWYQQTPGQGLQFLFEYFSETQRNKGNFPGRFSGRQFSNSRSEMNVSTLELGDSALYLCASSLKGTGSLSPGNTIYFGEGSWLTVV.

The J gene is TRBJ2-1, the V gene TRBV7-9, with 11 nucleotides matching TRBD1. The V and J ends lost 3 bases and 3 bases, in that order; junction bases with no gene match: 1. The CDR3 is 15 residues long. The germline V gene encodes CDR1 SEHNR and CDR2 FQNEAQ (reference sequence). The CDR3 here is CASSFGTGGYNEQFF. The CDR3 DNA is TGTGCCAGCAGCTTCGGGACAGGGGGCTACAATGAGCAGTTCTTC. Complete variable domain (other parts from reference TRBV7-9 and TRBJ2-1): DTGVSQNPRHKITKRGQNVTFRCDPISEHNRLYWYRQTLGQGPEFLTYFQNEAQLEKSRLLSDRFSAERPKGSFSTLEIQRTEQGDSAMYLCASSFGTGGYNEQFFGPGTRLTVL.

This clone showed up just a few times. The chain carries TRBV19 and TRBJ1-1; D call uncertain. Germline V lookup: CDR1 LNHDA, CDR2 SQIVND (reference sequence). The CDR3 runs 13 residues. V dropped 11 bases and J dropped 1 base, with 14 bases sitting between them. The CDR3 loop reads CAVGVTRNTEAFF. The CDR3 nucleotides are TGTGCCGTGGGCGTAACCAGGAACACTGAAGCTTTCTTT. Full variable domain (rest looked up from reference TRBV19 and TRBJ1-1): DGGITQSPKYLFRKEGQNVTLSCEQNLNHDAMYWYRQDPGQGLRLIYYSQIVNDFQKGDIAEGYSVSREKKESFPLTVTSAQKNPTAFYLCAVGVTRNTEAFFGQGTRLTVV.

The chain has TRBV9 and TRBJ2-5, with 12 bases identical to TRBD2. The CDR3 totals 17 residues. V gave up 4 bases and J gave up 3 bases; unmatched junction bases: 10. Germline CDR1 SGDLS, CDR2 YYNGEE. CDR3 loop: CASSFGRTSGNKETQYF. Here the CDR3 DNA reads TGTGCCAGCAGCTTCGGGCGGACTAGCGGGAATAAAGAGACCCAGTACTTC.

CDR3 amino acids: CASSSGVTNYGYTF. The CDR3 DNA follows: TGTGCCAGCTCCTCGGGGGTAACTAACTATGGCTACACCTTC. The V call is TRBV7-2, the J call TRBJ1-2, with D perhaps matching TRBD1 (5 bases). This CDR3 has 14 amino acids. V lost 8 bases and J lost 0, with 13 bases in between. The germline V gene encodes CDR1 SGHTA and CDR2 FQGNSA.

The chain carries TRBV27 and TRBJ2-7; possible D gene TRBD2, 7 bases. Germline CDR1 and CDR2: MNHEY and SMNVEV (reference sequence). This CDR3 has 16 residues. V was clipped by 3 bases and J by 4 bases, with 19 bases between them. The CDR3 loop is CASSFGGGGGLYEQYF. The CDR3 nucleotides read TGTGCCAGCAGTTTTGGGGGTGGGGGGGGCTTATACGAGCAGTACTTC.

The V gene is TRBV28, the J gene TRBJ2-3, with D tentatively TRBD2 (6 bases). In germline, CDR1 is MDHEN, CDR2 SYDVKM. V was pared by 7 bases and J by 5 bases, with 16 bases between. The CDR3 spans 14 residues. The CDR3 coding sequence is TGTGCCAGCACCCCACTAGCTGGGGAAGATACGCAGTATTTT. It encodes CASTPLAGEDTQYF.